This T cell receptor (beta chain) is drawn from a study of CD8 T cells in ankylosing spondylitis. Comments on this clonotype: What it recognizes is unknown.

Whole-study results and caveats: Relatively rare in peripheral blood, disease-linked clones were also CD8+. Disease-linked clones reportedly concentrated significantly in matched ankylosing spondylitis synovial fluid. Characteristic, it appeared, of ankylosing spondylitis blood was a TCR beta motif of several highly homologous variants.

Trimming cost V 6 bases and J 2 bases, with 14 bases left between them. Germline CDR1 and CDR2: DFQATT and SNEGSKA (reference sequence). This CDR3 is built from 13 residues. Making use of molecular barcodes, quantitative 5'-RACE generated TCR beta libraries. TCRdb recomputed calls from the 5' RACE reads with MiXCR, one row per CDR3 protein. The table has 250,000 or so distinct CDR3 sequences, roughly 25% seen once. The specimen sequenced was blood, either unsorted or a sorted T cell fraction (not recorded which). The sequence derives from a male donor with ankylosing spondylitis or in good health (not recorded which). The chain is built from TRBV20-1 and TRBJ2-7; TRBD2 might be the D (7 bases). The CDR3 sequence: CSAPRGAAYEQYF. Here the CDR3 DNA reads TGCAGTGCCCCCCGGGGGGCAGCCTACGAGCAGTACTTC.